Presented here are 9 T cell receptor beta chains from one specimen sequenced in a study of control samples from healthy donors and cancer patients. Profiled with immunoSEQ multiplex PCR; TCRdb holds only in-frame clones, not every one. This sample has 150,000 to 200,000 clones, with about 91% found just once. Sequencing used blood. The origin of the receptors is a man younger than 30 in good health.

V and J are TRBV9 and TRBJ1-2; no definite D call. The V gene lost 3 bases and the J gene lost 2 bases, with 17 bases spanning the gap. Germline V gene lookup returns CDR1 SGDLS and CDR2 YYNGEE. This CDR3 spans 16 amino acids. The CDR3, as DNA: TGTGCCAGCAGCGAGGATCGTCGGGGTTTGAACTATGGCTACACCTTC. Amino acid sequence: CASSEDRRGLNYGYTF.

In DNA form, the CDR3 reads TGTGCCAGCAGTCGAACTGGAGAACAAGAGACCCAGTACTTC. It is translated as CASSRTGEQETQYF. The chain uses TRBV5-4 and TRBJ2-5; D uncertain. Germline assignment: CDR1 SGHNT and CDR2 YYREEE (reference sequence). This CDR3 is built from 14 residues. Trimming cost V 5 bases and J 2 bases, with 13 bases left between them.

This chain uses TRBV4-1 with TRBJ2-7; 7 bases agree with TRBD2. Germline V gene data show CDR1 as MGHRA and CDR2 as YSYEKL. The CDR3 is 13 residues long. After removal of 1 base from V and 7 bases from J, the junction contained 4 bases not matched to a gene. In DNA, the CDR3 is TGCGCCAGCAGCCAAGTGGGGGGGAATGAGCAGTACTTC. This encodes CASSQVGGNEQYF.

This rearrangement joins TRBV27 to TRBJ2-7; 8 bases map to TRBD1. There are 14 residues in the CDR3. Germline assignment: CDR1 MNHEY and CDR2 SMNVEV (reference sequence). V lost 6 bases to trimming and J lost 2 bases; unmatched junction nucleotides: 6. CDR3 nucleotides: TGTGCCAGCAGGGCCGGGACAGGAACCTACGAGCAGTACTTC. Its translation is CASRAGTGTYEQYF.

The chain carries TRBV4-1 and TRBJ1-4; weak D call: TRBD1 (6 bases). CDR3 length equals 15 residues. The V and J ends lost 4 bases and 7 bases respectively, with 16 bases between them. Germline CDR1 reads MGHRA; CDR2 reads YSYEKL. The CDR3 protein is CASSPRGRVGEKLFF. The CDR3, as DNA: TGCGCCAGCAGCCCCCGGGGGCGCGTAGGTGAAAAACTGTTTTTT.

This sequence joins TRBV7-5 and TRBJ2-3; the DNA was not compared with TRBD2, the D call given in the table. TRBV7-5 is an annotated pseudogene. The CDR3 has 17 amino acids. CDR3 sequence (DNA): TGTGTCAGAAGCTTAGTCTTAGCGGGGGGGCCCTCAGATACGCAGTATTTT. Translation: CVRSLVLAGGPSDTQYF.

The chain combines TRBV18 with TRBJ1-1, with D possibly matching TRBD1 (5 bases). The CDR3 loop spans 16 amino acids. Germline lookup yields CDR1 KGHSH and CDR2 LQKENI. Trimming removed 6 bases at V and 0 bases at J, with 17 bases between. The CDR3 sequence is CASSQQGLTMNTEAFF. The CDR3 DNA reads TGTGCCAGCTCCCAGCAGGGCCTAACAATGAACACTGAAGCTTTCTTT.

V usage is TRBV14 and J usage is TRBJ1-1, with D maybe TRBD1 (5 bases). The CDR3 consists of 14 residues. Trimming took 0 bases from V and 3 from J, leaving 8 bases between them. Germline V gives CDR1 SGHDN, CDR2 FVKESK. CDR3 DNA: TGTGCCAGCAGCCAAGATCTGGGGGACACTGAAGCTTTCTTT. Residues: CASSQDLGDTEAFF.

This chain links TRBV28 with TRBJ2-5; weak D call: TRBD2 (7 bases). Germline lookup yields CDR1 MDHEN and CDR2 SYDVKM. V was shortened by 4 bases and J by 5 bases, with 14 bases between the two germline ends. The CDR3 loop spans 14 amino acids. Here the CDR3 DNA reads TGTGCCAGCAGTTCCGGGGGGCCTGGTGAGACCCAGTACTTC. Its protein product is CASSSGGPGETQYF.